This T cell receptor (beta chain) emerged from a study of molecular identifiers for immune sequencing clone quantification. As for this clonotype: What it recognizes is unknown.

Preparation of the bulk TCR libraries relied on previously described methods and listed TCR primers. Via MiXCR, TCRdb re-called the PCR reads, giving one row per CDR3 protein. The sample carries 490,000 or so distinct CDR3 sequences, around 23% recorded once. Study outcomes and limitations: Clones above 20 RNA copies held over 97% of effector molecules, under 1% in naive cells.

Germline CDR1 reads KGHSH; CDR2 reads LQKENI. V gave up 2 bases and J gave up 6 bases, with 13 bases separating them. CDR3 size: 14 residues. The clonotype comes from a human donor in good health. Some libraries in this study had Jurkat cell RNA spiked in. The J gene is TRBJ1-1, the V gene TRBV18; D may be TRBD1 (5 bases). Material for sequencing was naive CD8+ T cells from blood, with Jurkat cell RNA spiked in. Stated subset: FACS-sorted CD8+CD4-CCR7+CD45RA+ naive T cells. DNA for the CDR3: TGTGCCAGCTCACCAGTCCCCGGGGACGCTGAAGCTTTCTTT. Protein sequence: CASSPVPGDAEAFF.